Below are 22 T cell receptor beta chains sequenced from a single sample in a study of blood T cell repertoires in COVID-19. Some clones are missing from TCRdb's copy, which holds only in-frame ones; the method was immunoSEQ multiplex PCR. The sample has some 180,000 clones, 80% to 90% seen once. Material: peripheral blood. These receptors were obtained from a woman in her 70s who had recovered from COVID-19.

V gene TRBV10-2 combines with J gene TRBJ2-3; weak D call: TRBD2 (5 bases). Germline V gives CDR1 WSHSY, CDR2 SAAADI. V was shortened by 6 bases and J by 4 bases, with 11 bases between the two germline ends. This CDR3 is 13 amino acids long. The CDR3 sequence: CASSLAPPDTQYF. Here the CDR3 DNA reads TGCGCCAGCAGCCTAGCTCCCCCAGATACGCAGTATTTT.

A few counts support this clone. The genes are TRBV7-3 and TRBJ2-1, with D maybe TRBD2 (6 bases). This CDR3 is built from 16 residues. Per the germline V gene, CDR1 is SGHTA and CDR2 is FQGTGA. Trimming took off 0 bases at V and 6 bases at J, with 15 bases between the two ends. The CDR3 DNA follows: TGTGCCAGCAGCTTAACCGGGACTTCCACTCCCAATGAGCAGTTCTTC. This gives the protein CASSLTGTSTPNEQFF. Using reference TRBV7-3 and TRBJ2-1 for the parts outside the CDR3, the full variable domain is GAGVSQTPSNKVTEKGKYVELRCDPISGHTALYWYRQSLGQGPEFLIYFQGTGAADDSGLPNDRFFAVRPEGSVSTLKIQRTERGDSAVYLCASSLTGTSTPNEQFFGPGTRLTVL.

The sample holds one count of this clone. The chain is built from TRBV10-3 and TRBJ1-1, with a weak D call TRBD1 (5 bases). V lost 8 bases, J lost 1 base, and 11 bases lay in between. The CDR3 consists of 13 residues. Germline V gene sequence: CDR1 ENHRY, CDR2 SYGVKD. DNA of the CDR3: TGTGCCATCGGGGGGACGGCGAACACTGAAGCTTTCTTT. This sequence encodes CAIGGTANTEAFF.

V usage is TRBV9 and J usage is TRBJ1-3; possible D gene TRBD1, 5 bases. The CDR3 has 12 residues. V was cut by 4 bases and J by 7 bases, with 9 bases left in between. In germline, CDR1 is SGDLS, CDR2 YYNGEE. The CDR3 sequence is CASSQGGNTIYF. The CDR3 bases are TGTGCCAGCAGCCAGGGAGGGAACACCATATATTTT.

The genes are TRBV29-1 and TRBJ1-1; D is perhaps TRBD1 (5 bases). CDR1 is SQVTM, CDR2 ANQGSEA, per germline. This CDR3 spans 13 amino acids. V dropped 7 bases and J dropped 4 bases, with 16 bases sitting between them. CDR3 bases: TGCAGCGCCGGGACCCTGGGGGGCACTGAAGCTTTCTTT. Protein sequence: CSAGTLGGTEAFF. Full variable domain (missing parts from reference TRBV29-1 and TRBJ1-1): SAVISQKPSRDICQRGTSLTIQCQVDSQVTMMFWYRQQPGQSLTLIATANQGSEATYESGFVIDKFPISRPNLTFSTLTVSNMSPEDSSIYLCSAGTLGGTEAFFGQGTRLTVV.

The chain couples TRBV28 to TRBJ2-2, with 7 bases that match TRBD2. CDR3 length: 14 residues. Germline V CDR1 and CDR2: MDHEN, SYDVKM. After removal of 8 bases from V and 4 bases from J, the junction contained 7 bases not matched to a gene. In nucleotides, the CDR3 is TGTGCCAGCGGGGGGGTAGAGGTCACCGGGGAGCTGTTTTTT. Protein: CASGGVEVTGELFF. Complete variable domain (other parts from reference TRBV28 and TRBJ2-2): DVKVTQSSRYLVKRTGEKVFLECVQDMDHENMFWYRQDPGLGLRLIYFSYDVKMKEKGDIPEGYSVSREKKERFSLILESASTNQTSMYLCASGGVEVTGELFFGEGSRLTVL.

The V gene is TRBV28, the J gene TRBJ1-2, with 11 bases aligning to TRBD1. The J segment lost 7 bases and the V segment lost 6 bases, leaving 7 bases of the junction unmatched. CDR3 size: 14 residues. Germline V lookup: CDR1 MDHEN, CDR2 SYDVKM. In DNA form, the CDR3 reads TGTGCCAGCAGGCCCGGGACAGGGGGTCGTGGCTACACCTTC. It yields the protein CASRPGTGGRGYTF.

This sequence joins TRBV7-9 and TRBJ2-7, with a tentative D call TRBD1 (6 bases). CDR3 length equals 12 residues. Trimming cost V 5 bases and J 3 bases, with 8 bases left between them. From germline, CDR1 is SEHNR and CDR2 FQNEAQ (reference sequence). The CDR3 loop reads CASSRGGYEQYF. As DNA, the CDR3 is TGTGCCAGCAGCCGAGGGGGCTACGAGCAGTACTTC.

In DNA, the CDR3 is TGCGCCAGCAGCGTGCCGGGACTAGCGTTCGCAGATACGCAGTATTTT. Its protein is CASSVPGLAFADTQYF. V and J are TRBV5-1 and TRBJ2-3; 10 bases agree with TRBD2. V shed 4 bases and J 4 bases; nucleotides not matched to a gene: 9. Germline V gene sequence: CDR1 SGHRS, CDR2 YFSETQ. The CDR3 extends over 16 amino acids.

This clone was detected only a few times. The chain combines TRBV9 with TRBJ1-3; 8 positions match TRBD1. V lost 4 bases and J lost 4; bases outside the gene matches: 7. CDR1 and CDR2 (germline): SGDLS, YYNGEE. This CDR3 region has 15 residues. The CDR3 loop reads CASSFQGARGNTIYF. The CDR3 DNA sequence: TGTGCCAGCAGCTTTCAGGGGGCGCGCGGAAACACCATATATTTT.

This rearrangement joins TRBV9 to TRBJ2-7; 7 bases agree with TRBD2. The length of the CDR3 is 15 residues. CDR1 and CDR2 (germline): SGDLS, YYNGEE. The J segment lost 3 bases and the V segment lost 3 bases, leaving 9 bases of the junction unmatched. CDR3 coding DNA: TGTGCCAGCAGCGCGTGGGGGGGTCACGACTACGAGCAGTACTTC. It translates to CASSAWGGHDYEQYF.

This chain links TRBV5-4 with TRBJ1-4, with D perhaps matching TRBD1 (5 bases). V shed 4 bases and J shed 8 bases, with 18 bases lying between them. Germline CDR1 reads SGHNT; CDR2 reads YYREEE (reference sequence). CDR3 length equals 15 residues. The CDR3 reads CASSGAPVGEEKLFF. CDR3 sequence (DNA): TGTGCCAGCAGCGGGGCACCGGTGGGTGAGGAAAAACTGTTTTTT. The variable domain in full, completed from reference TRBV5-4 and TRBJ1-4, reads ETGVTQSPTHLIKTRGQQVTLRCSSQSGHNTVSWYQQALGQGPQFIFQYYREEENGRGNFPPRFSGLQFPNYSSELNVNALELDDSALYLCASSGAPVGEEKLFFGSGTQLSVL.

The J gene is TRBJ1-5, the V gene TRBV27, with D tentatively TRBD1 (5 bases). CDR1 is MNHEY and CDR2 is SMNVEV in the germline V gene (reference sequence). V lost 6 bases, J lost 0 bases, and 18 bases lay in between. This CDR3 has 17 amino acids. CDR3: CASRPSGGLHSNQPQHF. The DNA for the CDR3 is TGTGCCAGCAGGCCCTCGGGGGGACTCCATAGCAATCAGCCCCAGCATTTT.

The chain recombines TRBV7-3 with TRBJ2-2; D perhaps matches TRBD2 (6 bases). The ends were cut back, 3 bases at V and 4 bases at J, with 12 bases in the middle. CDR1 SGHTA and CDR2 FQGTGA come from the germline V gene. The CDR3 totals 15 residues. CDR3 amino acids: CASSLGLGGTGELFF. In DNA, the CDR3 is TGTGCCAGCAGCTTGGGGCTCGGGGGCACCGGGGAGCTGTTTTTT.

The chain joins TRBV2 to TRBJ1-1; no reliable D call. This CDR3 has 13 amino acids. V was trimmed by 2 bases and J by 3 bases, leaving 7 bases between them. The germline CDR1 and CDR2 sequences are SNHLY and FYNNEI. Written as DNA, the CDR3 is TGTGCCAGCAGTGAAATGCGGGACACTGAAGCTTTCTTT. Amino acid sequence: CASSEMRDTEAFF.

This clone was counted a few times. The chain employs TRBV19 and TRBJ1-5, with 10 bases that match TRBD1. Germline trimming cut 6 bases from V and 6 bases from J; bases unmatched to any gene: 8. The CDR3 spans 15 residues. In germline, CDR1 is LNHDA, CDR2 SQIVND (reference sequence). In nucleotides, the CDR3 is TGTGCCAGTAGCCCACGGGGGACAGGGGTTCAGCCCCAGCATTTT. It specifies CASSPRGTGVQPQHF.

The rearrangement links TRBV9 to TRBJ2-7; maybe TRBD2 (6 bases). Germline V CDR1 and CDR2: SGDLS, YYNGEE. Between the trimmed V and J ends, which lost 0 bases and 0 bases, there was a span of 10 bases. The CDR3 runs 15 residues. This CDR3 is CASSVGSGVSYEQYF. The DNA for the CDR3 is TGTGCCAGCAGCGTAGGTAGCGGCGTCTCCTACGAGCAGTACTTC.

This clone was picked up a small number of times. The chain couples TRBV20-1 to TRBJ2-2, with 10 nucleotides matching TRBD2. CDR1 and CDR2 from the germline V gene are DFQATT and SNEGSKA (reference sequence). The CDR3 totals 16 residues. V trimming: 3 bases; J trimming: 6 bases; junction bases outside the gene matches: 10. Here the CDR3 reads CSASSPLAGEAGELFF. CDR3 sequence (DNA): TGCAGTGCTAGTTCCCCGCTAGCGGGAGAGGCCGGGGAGCTGTTTTTT.

This clone appeared once. The chain recombines TRBV6-6 with TRBJ1-4, with a possible D match to TRBD1 (5 bases). Germline-derived CDR1 and CDR2 are MNHNY and SVGAGI (reference sequence). The V end lost 2 bases, the J end lost 2 bases, and 9 bases lay between the germline ends. The CDR3 contains 15 residues. CDR3: CASSYRGDTNEKLFF. The CDR3 bases are TGTGCCAGCAGTTACCGGGGGGACACTAATGAAAAACTGTTTTTT.

The chain uses TRBV2 and TRBJ1-2; tentative D call: TRBD1 (5 bases). V lost 5 bases to trimming and J lost 8 bases, with 12 bases between them. The V gene's germline CDR1 is SNHLY and CDR2 FYNNEI. The CDR3 runs to 12 residues. The CDR3 loop reads CASSSQGWGYTF. CDR3 sequence (DNA): TGTGCCAGCAGTAGTCAGGGCTGGGGCTACACCTTC.

This chain joins TRBV27 and TRBJ1-1; D is ambiguous. V was cut by 4 bases and J by 4 bases, with 10 bases left in between. Germline V gene lookup returns CDR1 MNHEY and CDR2 SMNVEV (reference sequence). This CDR3 comprises 13 residues. The CDR3 spells CASSYFFGTEAFF. In nucleotides, the CDR3 is TGTGCCAGCAGTTACTTTTTCGGCACTGAAGCTTTCTTT.

The chain couples TRBV4-2 to TRBJ2-3; 9 bases fit TRBD2. V was pared by 10 bases and J by 1 base, with 6 bases of the junction left unmatched. Germline-derived CDR1 and CDR2 are LGHNA and YNFKEQ. The length of the CDR3 is 14 residues. DNA of the CDR3: TGTGCCACCGGGCGGGGGGGAGGCACAGATACGCAGTATTTT. Protein sequence: CATGRGGGTDTQYF.